This entry concerns a single T cell receptor (beta chain). Its antigen is unknown. The record originates from a study of tumor and adjacent non-tumor tissue in lung cancer. Study-wide results and limits: Tumor repertoires had a smaller top 100 clone share than normal lung. Significantly higher TCR diversity was found in tumor than normal lung. Higher tumor TCR diversity was associated with shorter survival.

A modified ARM-PCR protocol with three rounds of nested PCR amplified TCRbeta. TCRdb re-analysed the multiplex PCR reads in MiXCR, keeping a single row per CDR3 protein. The repertoire has 52,000 or so distinct CDR3 sequences, 74% of them found once; the top ten carry around a quarter. No cell sorting was done before RNA was extracted from the tissue. The normal lung tissue was taken more than 3 cm from the tumor edge. Between August and November 2014, newly diagnosed, chemotherapy-naive lung cancer patients underwent thoracic surgery in China. This TCR was recovered from a woman in her fifties or sixties with non-small cell lung cancer. Input material: distant non-tumor lung tissue.

The CDR3 here is CASYIGTNQPQHF. CDR3 bases: TGTGCCAGCTATATCGGGACCAATCAGCCCCAGCATTTT. J is TRBJ1-5 and V is TRBV6-2 or TRBV6-3; a possible D gene is TRBD1 (5 bases). CDR3 length: 13 residues. With 8 bases removed from V and 3 bases from J, the gap between germline ends came to 11 bases. Germline values: CDR1 MNHEY, CDR2 SVGEGT.